This is a list of T cell receptor beta chains from one sample in a study of shared T cell receptors in the human thymus. This table comes from immunoSEQ multiplex PCR, and its TCRdb copy is limited to in-frame clones, with some not included. The sample shows just under 550,000 clones, about four fifths of them seen only once. The sample also formed part of further work on human thymus T cells.

Sequenced material: thymocytes. These receptors came from a boy younger than two with a congenital heart defect. Both conserved end residues are part of each CDR3. Each record gives: D gene, J gene, V gene, clone size, CDR3 length, CDR3 DNA, CDR3 protein. The D gene is left open where the match is weak. Size is omitted from some rows. Given values are once, few, many or a class for expanded clones.

TRBD2 TRBJ2-2 TRBV29-1 NA 18 TGCAGCGGTAGGGTTCGACTAGCGGGAGGAAATACCACCGGGGAGCTGTTTTTT CSGRVRLAGGNTTGELFF
TRBD2 TRBJ2-1 TRBV28 NA 17 TGTGCCAGCAGTTTAACCCTCGAACGGCTAGCGGGAGATGAGCAGTTCTTC CASSLTLERLAGDEQFF
TRBD2 TRBJ2-1 TRBV11-3 NA 20 TGTGCCAGCAGCTTAGTCCCTGCCCGTCCGGGAGGCCCAACCTACAATGAGCAGTTCTTC CASSLVPARPGGPTYNEQFF
NA TRBJ2-7 TRBV27 once 15 TGTGCCAGCAGACCCCGGGACACCCCTCCCCACGAGCAGTACTTC CASRPRDTPPHEQYF
TRBD1 TRBJ2-1 TRBV29-1 NA 17 TGCAGCGTGAGGGACAGGGGGCTAGTGGGAGTGAAGAATGAGCAGTTCTTC CSVRDRGLVGVKNEQFF
NA TRBJ1-4 TRBV5-1 NA 16 TGCGCCCGGATACGATTGGGGCCTCTTCGTAATGAAAAACTGTTTTTT CARIRLGPLRNEKLFF
TRBD2 TRBJ2-1 TRBV5-1 NA 16 TGCGCCAGCAGCTGGGAACTAGCGGGAGATTACAATGAGCAGTTCTTC CASSWELAGDYNEQFF
TRBD2 TRBJ2-7 TRBV7-9 NA 15 TGTGCCAGCAGCGGGACTAGCGGGAGCTCCTACGAGCAGTACTTC CASSGTSGSSYEQYF
NA TRBJ1-5 TRBV19 NA 16 TGTGCCAGTAGTATTCGGGAGACGCCGGGCAATCAGCCCCAGCATTTT CASSIRETPGNQPQHF
TRBD2 TRBJ2-3 TRBV6-1 NA 14 TGTGCCATCGGCGGGGAGGGGAGCACAGATACGCAGTATTTT CAIGGEGSTDTQYF
NA TRBJ2-2 TRBV29-1 NA 13 TGCAGCGTTAGGACTCCGAACACCGGGGAGCTGTTTTTT CSVRTPNTGELFF
NA TRBJ2-7 TRBV25-1 NA 13 TGTGCCAGCAGTGACCCACAGACCTACGAGCAGTACTTC CASSDPQTYEQYF
NA TRBJ1-5 TRBV6-5 NA 14 TGTGCCAGCAGTTACCAGGCAGGGGATCAGCCCCAGCATTTT CASSYQAGDQPQHF
NA TRBJ2-7 TRBV5-6 NA 16 TGTGCCAGCAGCCCTAGGGTCAGCCGGGACAACTACGAGCAGTACTTC CASSPRVSRDNYEQYF
NA TRBJ2-7 TRBV6-5 once 15 TGTGCCAGCAGACAACAGGGACCTTTGGTCTACGAGCAGTACTTC CASRQQGPLVYEQYF
NA TRBJ2-7 TRBV27 few 14 TGTGCCAGCAGTTTGGCGGCTTTCTCCTACGAGCAGTACTTC CASSLAAFSYEQYF
TRBD2 TRBJ2-3 TRBV4-1 NA 16 TGCGCCAGCAGCCTCCTGACTAGCCTTAGCACAGATACGCAGTATTTT CASSLLTSLSTDTQYF
NA TRBJ1-3 TRBV5-7 NA 13 TGTGCCAGCAGCTTTGCCAGGGTAAACACCATATATTTT CASSFARVNTIYF
NA TRBJ2-1 TRBV4-2 few 15 TGTGCCAGCAGCCAAGAGGGGACGGGGGACAATGAGCAGTTCTTC CASSQEGTGDNEQFF
TRBD2 TRBJ2-7 TRBV14 NA 14 TGTGCCAGCAGCCAAACGCGGGGGGACTACGAGCAGTACTTC CASSQTRGDYEQYF
TRBD2 TRBJ2-2 TRBV5-8 NA 17 TGTGCCAGCAACCTACTAGCGGGAGGGGTGCTCACCGGGGAGCTGTTTTTT CASNLLAGGVLTGELFF
TRBD2 TRBJ2-3 TRBV29-1 few 15 TGCAGCGTGATCGGACTAGCGGGGTCCACAGATACGCAGTATTTT CSVIGLAGSTDTQYF
TRBD2 TRBJ2-3 TRBV5-1 NA 16 TGCGCCAGCAGCCCACTAGCGGGAGAGAGGACAGATACGCAGTATTTT CASSPLAGERTDTQYF
NA TRBJ2-5 TRBV4-3 NA 15 TGCGCCAGCAGCCAGGCGACAGGAGTTCAAGAGACCCAGTACTTC CASSQATGVQETQYF
TRBD2 TRBJ2-7 TRBV30 NA 14 TGTGCCTGGGGTAGGACTAGCGGACCCCACGAGCAGTACTTC CAWGRTSGPHEQYF
TRBD2 TRBJ2-2 TRBV5-6 NA 17 TGTGCCAGCAGCTTTATTAGCGGGAGTGGTAACACCGGGGAGCTGTTTTTT CASSFISGSGNTGELFF
NA TRBJ2-7 TRBV4-3 NA 14 TGCGCCAGCAGCGTCACGACTAGTGCCCCCGAGCAGTACTTC CASSVTTSAPEQYF
TRBD1 TRBJ2-7 TRBV19 NA 15 TGTGCCAGTAGTCCGTACTACCAGGGGGACTACGAGCAGTACTTC CASSPYYQGDYEQYF
TRBD1 TRBJ1-2 TRBV7-9 NA 14 TGTGCCAGCAGCATGAGACAGGGGCAGAGGGGCTACACCTTC CASSMRQGQRGYTF
TRBD2 TRBJ2-1 TRBV4-1 NA 20 TGCGCCAGCAGCCTGCATCCGGGACTAGCCAACAGGAGCTCCTACAATGAGCAGTTCTTC CASSLHPGLANRSSYNEQFF
NA TRBJ2-3 TRBV10-3 few 15 TGTGCCAGCCTCAATCGGCCGGGGAGCGCAGATACGCAGTATTTT CASLNRPGSADTQYF
NA TRBJ2-2 TRBV5-1 NA 16 TGCGCCAGCAGCCTAAACCCGGGACACCCCACCGGGGAGCTGTTTTTT CASSLNPGHPTGELFF
TRBD2 TRBJ2-7 TRBV7-9 NA 13 TGTGCCAGCAGCCCCCCGTGGGGGGGCGAGCAGTACTTC CASSPPWGGEQYF
NA TRBJ2-5 TRBV7-9 NA 15 TGTGCCAGCAGCTTCCGGGTGGGAGAGCAAGAGACCCAGTACTTC CASSFRVGEQETQYF
NA TRBJ2-1 TRBV7-2 few 14 TGTGCCAGCAGCATGACATGGCCCTACAATGAGCAGTTCTTC CASSMTWPYNEQFF
NA TRBJ2-7 TRBV5-1 NA 15 TGCGCCAGCAGACGTGGCGACAGCCCATCCTACGAGCAGTACTTC CASRRGDSPSYEQYF
NA TRBJ1-3 TRBV10-2 NA 15 TGCGCCAGCGGGCTAGGGGAAAGAGCTGGAAACACCATATATTTT CASGLGERAGNTIYF
TRBD1 TRBJ1-1 TRBV5-4 NA 15 TGTGCCAGCAGCATTCCCGACAGGGGGTGTACTGAAGCTTTCTTT CASSIPDRGCTEAFF
NA TRBJ2-7 TRBV7-2 NA 15 TGTGCCAGCAGCCTTACGCATTTGGAGGGCTACGAGCAGTACTTC CASSLTHLEGYEQYF
NA TRBJ2-7 TRBV10-3 NA 15 TGTGCCATCAGTGAGCGGGGCGGGACTTCCTACGAGCAGTACTTC CAISERGGTSYEQYF
NA TRBJ2-7 TRBV7-7 NA 14 TGTGCTAGCAGCTTGTTCGGCAGGGGCCACGAGCAGTACTTC CASSLFGRGHEQYF
NA TRBJ1-2 TRBV15 once 19 TGTGCCACCAGCAGAGGTGGTTCGGGGGACCATTTCCCTAACTATGGCTACACCTTC CATSRGGSGDHFPNYGYTF
TRBD2 TRBJ2-3 TRBV29-1 NA 13 TGCAGCGGGCTCCGGGAGGGAACAGATACGCAGTATTTT CSGLREGTDTQYF
NA TRBJ2-4 TRBV7-8 NA 16 TGTGCCAGCAGCTTAGGACAGCTCCTAGCCAAAAACATTCAGTACTTC CASSLGQLLAKNIQYF
NA TRBJ1-4 TRBV5-5 NA 14 TGTGCCAGCACGACCGGGCTGCAGGGGGAAAAACTGTTTTTT CASTTGLQGEKLFF
TRBD2 TRBJ2-1 TRBV2 NA 14 TGTGCCAGCAGTGGGCTAGCGGGAGGCAATGAGCAGTTCTTC CASSGLAGGNEQFF
TRBD2 TRBJ2-3 TRBV9 once 15 TGTGCCAGCAGCAGGAGCGGGAGGAGAACAGATACGCAGTATTTT CASSRSGRRTDTQYF
TRBD2 TRBJ2-7 TRBV30 NA 14 TGTGCCTGGAGTGGGAGTAGCGGGAGCTACGAGCAGTACTTC CAWSGSSGSYEQYF
TRBD2 TRBJ2-1 TRBV5-1 NA 16 TGCGCCAGCAGCCAGGGAGGGACTAGCGTTTACAATGAGCAGTTCTTC CASSQGGTSVYNEQFF
NA TRBJ1-1 TRBV5-6 NA 12 TGTGCCAGCCGAAGGGCGGACTATGAAGCTTTCTTT CASRRADYEAFF
NA TRBJ2-2 TRBV5-1 NA 14 TGCGCCAGCAGCTCCGGGACAAACACCGGGGAGCTGTTTTTT CASSSGTNTGELFF
TRBD1 TRBJ2-7 TRBV5-1 NA 15 TGCGCCAGCAGCCCAACCCCGGGACAGGGGATCGAGCAGTACTTC CASSPTPGQGIEQYF
TRBD2 TRBJ2-7 TRBV4-1 NA 21 TGCGCCAGCAGCCAAGTCTTCCCGGAACTAGCGGTTTACGACAGCTCCTACGAGCAGTACTTC CASSQVFPELAVYDSSYEQYF